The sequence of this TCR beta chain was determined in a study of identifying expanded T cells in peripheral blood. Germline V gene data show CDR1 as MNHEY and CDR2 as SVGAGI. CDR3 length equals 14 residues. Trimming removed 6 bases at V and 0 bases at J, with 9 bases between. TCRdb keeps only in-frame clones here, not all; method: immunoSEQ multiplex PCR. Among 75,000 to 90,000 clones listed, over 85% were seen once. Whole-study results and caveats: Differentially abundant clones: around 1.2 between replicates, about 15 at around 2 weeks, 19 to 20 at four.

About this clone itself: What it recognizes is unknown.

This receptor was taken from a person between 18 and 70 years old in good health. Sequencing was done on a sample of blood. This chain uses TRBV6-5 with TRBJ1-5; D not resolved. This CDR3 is CASRHVSSNQPQHF. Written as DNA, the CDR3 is TGTGCCAGCAGGCACGTAAGTAGCAATCAGCCCCAGCATTTT.